This is a list of T cell receptor beta chains from one sample in a study of OX40 agonist ivuxolimab in advanced cancers. Using immunoSEQ multiplex PCR, the repertoire was profiled, and TCRdb retains in-frame clones only, with some absent. The sample includes 68,000 or so clones, roughly 86% of them seen just once. The sequencing here drew on CD4+ or CD8+ T cells sorted from blood, taken in a trial of the OX40 agonist ivuxolimab. The receptors come from an adult with an advanced solid tumor such as melanoma, head and neck, liver or kidney cancer. The CDR3 runs from the conserved cysteine through the conserved F or W. Fields, in order: D gene, V gene, CDR3 protein. The D gene is left open where the match is weak.

D: -; V: TRBV6-5; CDR3: CATTGDPEAFF
D: TRBD2; V: TRBV5-8; CDR3: CASSRSGRSTDTQYF
D: -; V: TRBV10-3; CDR3: CAISEGAGLGYTF
D: TRBD2; V: TRBV4-1; CDR3: CASSQAPHRSGSSPAYEQYF
D: -; V: TRBV21-1; CDR3: CASSTRDGSYEQYF
D: -; V: TRBV27; CDR3: CASSLRGDGQPQHF
D: -; V: TRBV28; CDR3: CASSFLGLSNQPQHF
D: TRBD1; V: TRBV30; CDR3: CAWRRTGRHSSTDTQYF
D: TRBD2; V: TRBV5-1; CDR3: CASSEMTSGADTDTQYF
D: -; V: TRBV21-1; CDR3: CARHWTGVEGYNDEQFF
D: -; V: TRBV28; CDR3: CASSSPMARGKLFF
D: -; V: TRBV18; CDR3: CASSIAHSGNTIYF
D: -; V: TRBV6-6; CDR3: CASSYGRIETQYF
D: -; V: TRBV10-1; CDR3: CASKRRAGELFF
D: TRBD1; V: TRBV5-1; CDR3: CASTTGGETQYF
D: TRBD2; V: TRBV19; CDR3: CASSSFTSESYEQYF
D: TRBD1; V: TRBV5-1; CDR3: CASTRDSGAGELFF
D: -; V: TRBV7-2; CDR3: CASSTTWIGEKLFF
D: -; V: TRBV19; CDR3: CASSDQGAGNTIYF
D: TRBD1; V: TRBV10-3; CDR3: CAIRGTGGANTEAFF
D: -; V: TRBV10-3; CDR3: CAISGGIGFGETQYF
D: TRBD2; V: TRBV15; CDR3: CATSRGTSGSASLFF